Listed here is a single T cell receptor beta chain. This CDR3 has 18 residues. Trimming shortened V by 0 bases and J by 2 bases, and 19 bases separated the two germline ends. The germline V gene has CDR1 SGHRS and CDR2 YFSETQ. RNA amounts of 0.5 to 1 ug underwent reverse transcription with random hexamers. TCRdb analysed the immunoSEQ multiplex PCR reads with MiXCR anew, one entry per CDR3 protein. The data contain more than 120,000 distinct CDR3 sequences, 94% of them singletons. The data were obtained in a study of CD8 T cells in Susac syndrome. The sample comprised CD4+ T cells from PBMCs. The sequence came from a human donor in good health. The chain recombines TRBV5-1 with TRBJ2-3; D possibly corresponds to TRBD1 (6 bases). The CDR3 sequence is CASSLARSSRGPTDTQYF. CDR3 bases: TGCGCCAGCAGCTTGGCCAGATCCAGCAGGGGACCCACAGATACGCAGTATTTT.